The entry below gives a single T cell receptor beta chain sequence along with its context. The antigen remains unidentified. The ViraFEST assay expanded antigen-specific CD4+ T cells with viral peptide pools before sequencing. Investigators separated out CD4+ T cells once more than nine days of culture had passed. Previously uninfected by SARS-CoV-2, the vaccine recipients also showed negative nucleocapsid antibodies. On days 3 and 7, fresh IL-2 medium replaced half the medium. This entry belongs to a study of vaccination effects on CD4 cells after COVID-19. Generated by immunoSEQ multiplex PCR, the TCRdb table keeps only in-frame clones and is missing some. The sample gives some 65,000 clones, roughly four fifths of which show up once; 2.8% is in the top ten. CDR3 length: 14 residues. Study outcomes and limitations: By a late point after vaccination, infection- and vaccine-induced clones had shrunk markedly through clonal contraction. Small numbers of convalescent patients limited the study. It also lacked early post-infection timepoints.

This clonotype was sampled from a human donor who received a COVID-19 vaccine. V is TRBV21-1 and J is TRBJ1-1. TRBV21-1 is assigned pseudogene status. The sequencing here drew on CD4+ T cells from PBMCs cultured with HCoV-NL63 spike peptides, taken before COVID-19 vaccination. CDR3 sequence reads: CASSTARRIGEAFF. CDR3 DNA: TGTGCCAGCAGCACGGCGCGGAGGATCGGTGAAGCTTTCTTT.